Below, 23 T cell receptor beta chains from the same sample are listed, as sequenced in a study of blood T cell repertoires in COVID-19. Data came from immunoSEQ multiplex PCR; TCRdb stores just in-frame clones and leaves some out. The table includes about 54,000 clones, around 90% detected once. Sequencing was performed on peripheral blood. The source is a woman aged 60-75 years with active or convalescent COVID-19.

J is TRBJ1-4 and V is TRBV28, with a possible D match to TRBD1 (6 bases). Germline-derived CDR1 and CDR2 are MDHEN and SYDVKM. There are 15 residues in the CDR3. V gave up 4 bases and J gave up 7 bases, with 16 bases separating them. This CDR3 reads CASSSRGAWGEKLFF. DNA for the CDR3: TGTGCCAGCAGTTCACGGGGGGCATGGGGTGAAAAACTGTTTTTT. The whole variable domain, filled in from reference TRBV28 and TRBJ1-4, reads DVKVTQSSRYLVKRTGEKVFLECVQDMDHENMFWYRQDPGLGLRLIYFSYDVKMKEKGDIPEGYSVSREKKERFSLILESASTNQTSMYLCASSSRGAWGEKLFFGSGTQLSVL.

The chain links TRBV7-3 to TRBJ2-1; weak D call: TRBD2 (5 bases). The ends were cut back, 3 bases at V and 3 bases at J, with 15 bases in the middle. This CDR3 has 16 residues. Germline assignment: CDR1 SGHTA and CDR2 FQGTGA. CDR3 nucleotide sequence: TGTGCCAGCAGCTTTTCCACTAGTATCGGCTACAATGAGCAGTTCTTC. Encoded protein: CASSFSTSIGYNEQFF.

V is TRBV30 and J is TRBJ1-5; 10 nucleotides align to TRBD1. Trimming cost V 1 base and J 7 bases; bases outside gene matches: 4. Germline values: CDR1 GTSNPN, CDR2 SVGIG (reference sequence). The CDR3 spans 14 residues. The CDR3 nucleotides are TGTGCCTGGAGTGGGGACAGGGGTGGACAGCCCCAGCATTTT. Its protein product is CAWSGDRGGQPQHF.

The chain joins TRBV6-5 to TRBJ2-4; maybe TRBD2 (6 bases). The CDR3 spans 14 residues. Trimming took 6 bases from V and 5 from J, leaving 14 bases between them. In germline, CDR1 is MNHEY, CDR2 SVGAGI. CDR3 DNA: TGTGCCAGCAGACCGGGACTTGATCAAAACATTCAGTACTTC. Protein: CASRPGLDQNIQYF.

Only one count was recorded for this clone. The chain's CDR3 is CASSFGEYNEQFF. The CDR3 bases are TGTGCCAGCAGCTTCGGAGAGTACAATGAGCAGTTCTTC. This chain connects TRBV11-3 to TRBJ2-1, with D unresolved. Trimming stripped 3 bases from V and 4 bases from J, with 7 bases between. The V gene's germline CDR1 is SGHNT and CDR2 YENEEA. This CDR3 contains 13 residues.

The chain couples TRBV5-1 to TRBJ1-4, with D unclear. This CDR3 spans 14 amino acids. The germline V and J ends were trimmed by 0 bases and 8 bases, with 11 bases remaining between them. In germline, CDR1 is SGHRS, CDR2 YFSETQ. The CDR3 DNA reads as TGCGCCAGCAGCTTGGAGCGGGGAGGGGAAAAACTGTTTTTT. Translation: CASSLERGGEKLFF.

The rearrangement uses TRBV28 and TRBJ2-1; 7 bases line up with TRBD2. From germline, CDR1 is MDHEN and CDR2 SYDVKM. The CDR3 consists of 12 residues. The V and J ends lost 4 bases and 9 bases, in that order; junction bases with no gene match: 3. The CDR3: CASSSTSLEQFF. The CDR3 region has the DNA TGTGCCAGCAGTTCGACTAGCCTTGAGCAGTTCTTC. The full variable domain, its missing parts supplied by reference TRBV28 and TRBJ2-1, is DVKVTQSSRYLVKRTGEKVFLECVQDMDHENMFWYRQDPGLGLRLIYFSYDVKMKEKGDIPEGYSVSREKKERFSLILESASTNQTSMYLCASSSTSLEQFFGPGTRLTVL.

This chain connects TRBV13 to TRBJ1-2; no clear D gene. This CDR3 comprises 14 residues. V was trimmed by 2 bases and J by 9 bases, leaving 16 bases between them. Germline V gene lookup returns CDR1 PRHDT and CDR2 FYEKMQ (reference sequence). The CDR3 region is CASSLRTGRTSYTF. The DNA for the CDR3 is TGTGCCAGCAGCTTACGGACTGGGCGGACGAGCTACACCTTC. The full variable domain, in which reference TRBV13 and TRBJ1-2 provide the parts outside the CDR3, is AAGVIQSPRHLIKEKRETATLKCYPIPRHDTVYWYQQGPGQDPQFLISFYEKMQSDKGSIPDRFSAQQFSDYHSELNMSSLELGDSALYFCASSLRTGRTSYTFGSGTRLTVV.

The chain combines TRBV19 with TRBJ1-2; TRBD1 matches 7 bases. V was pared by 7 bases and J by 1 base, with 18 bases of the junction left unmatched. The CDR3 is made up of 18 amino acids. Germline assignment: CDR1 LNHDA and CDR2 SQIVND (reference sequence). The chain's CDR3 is CASTRPRQGQEINYGYTF. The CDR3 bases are TGTGCCAGTACGCGACCGCGACAGGGTCAAGAAATTAACTATGGCTACACCTTC.

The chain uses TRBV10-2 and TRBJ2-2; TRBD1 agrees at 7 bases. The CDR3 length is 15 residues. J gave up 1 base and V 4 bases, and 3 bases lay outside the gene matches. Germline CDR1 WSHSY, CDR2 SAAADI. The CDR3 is CASSADRLNTGELFF. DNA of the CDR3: TGCGCCAGCAGTGCGGACAGGCTGAACACCGGGGAGCTGTTTTTT.

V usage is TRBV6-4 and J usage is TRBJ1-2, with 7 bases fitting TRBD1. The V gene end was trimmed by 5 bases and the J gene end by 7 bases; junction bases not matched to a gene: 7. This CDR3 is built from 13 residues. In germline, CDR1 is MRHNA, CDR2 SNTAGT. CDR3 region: CASSPDRARGYTF. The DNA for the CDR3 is TGTGCCAGCAGTCCAGACAGGGCTCGTGGCTACACCTTC.

Here the CDR3 reads CASSITTVIAEQYF. The CDR3 DNA reads as TGTGCCAGCAGCATTACGACAGTAATCGCCGAGCAGTACTTC. This chain uses TRBV7-9 with TRBJ2-7; D is perhaps TRBD1 (5 bases). Trimming removed 5 bases at V and 6 bases at J, with 17 bases between. CDR1 and CDR2 (germline): SEHNR, FQNEAQ (reference sequence). The CDR3 runs 14 residues.

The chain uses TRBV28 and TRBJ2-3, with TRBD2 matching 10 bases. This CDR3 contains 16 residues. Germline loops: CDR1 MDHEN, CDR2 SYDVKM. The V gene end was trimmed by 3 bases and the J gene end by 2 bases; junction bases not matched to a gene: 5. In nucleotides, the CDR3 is TGTGCCAGCAGTTTTTTAGCGGGGGGTCACACAGATACGCAGTATTTT. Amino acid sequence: CASSFLAGGHTDTQYF. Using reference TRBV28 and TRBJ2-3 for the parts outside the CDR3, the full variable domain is DVKVTQSSRYLVKRTGEKVFLECVQDMDHENMFWYRQDPGLGLRLIYFSYDVKMKEKGDIPEGYSVSREKKERFSLILESASTNQTSMYLCASSFLAGGHTDTQYFGPGTRLTVL.

CDR3 sequence reads: CASLNPGTGGRDTQYF. The CDR3 DNA follows: TGTGCCAGCCTTAACCCCGGGACAGGTGGCAGAGATACGCAGTATTTT. The genes are TRBV2 and TRBJ2-3; 8 bases line up with TRBD1. This CDR3 is 16 amino acids long. V trimming: 8 bases; J trimming: 5 bases; junction bases outside the gene matches: 15. The V gene's germline CDR1 is SNHLY and CDR2 FYNNEI.

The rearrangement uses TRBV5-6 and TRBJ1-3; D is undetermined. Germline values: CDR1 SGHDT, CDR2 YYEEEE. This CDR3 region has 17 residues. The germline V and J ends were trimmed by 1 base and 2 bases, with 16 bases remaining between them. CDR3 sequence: CASSLWADRFPGNTIYF. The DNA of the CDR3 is TGTGCCAGCAGCTTGTGGGCTGACCGCTTTCCTGGAAACACCATATATTTT.

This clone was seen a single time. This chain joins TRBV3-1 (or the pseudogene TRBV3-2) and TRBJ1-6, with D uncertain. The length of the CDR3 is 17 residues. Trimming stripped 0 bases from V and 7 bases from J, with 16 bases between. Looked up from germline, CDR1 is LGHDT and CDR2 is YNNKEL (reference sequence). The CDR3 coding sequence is TGTGCCAGCAGCCAAGAATGGCTTGCAGGTGGGAATTCACCCCTCCACTTT. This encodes CASSQEWLAGGNSPLHF.

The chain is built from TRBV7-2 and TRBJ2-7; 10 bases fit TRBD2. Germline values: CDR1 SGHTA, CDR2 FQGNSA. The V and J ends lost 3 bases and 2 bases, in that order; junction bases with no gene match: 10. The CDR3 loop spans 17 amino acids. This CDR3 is CASSFRQRGGFTYEQYF. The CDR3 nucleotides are TGTGCCAGCAGCTTTCGGCAGCGGGGGGGTTTTACCTACGAGCAGTACTTC.

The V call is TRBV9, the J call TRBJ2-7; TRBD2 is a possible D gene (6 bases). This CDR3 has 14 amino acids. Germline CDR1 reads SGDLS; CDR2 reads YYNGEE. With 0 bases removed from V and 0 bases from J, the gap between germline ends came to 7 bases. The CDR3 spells CASSVGEVSYEQYF. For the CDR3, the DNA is TGTGCCAGCAGCGTAGGGGAGGTCTCCTACGAGCAGTACTTC.

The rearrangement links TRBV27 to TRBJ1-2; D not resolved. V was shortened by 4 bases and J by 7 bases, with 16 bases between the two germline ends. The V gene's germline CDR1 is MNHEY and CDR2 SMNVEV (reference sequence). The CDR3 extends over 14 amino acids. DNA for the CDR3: TGTGCCAGCAGTTGGGGAGAGGGTGTAAGTGGCTACACCTTC. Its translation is CASSWGEGVSGYTF.

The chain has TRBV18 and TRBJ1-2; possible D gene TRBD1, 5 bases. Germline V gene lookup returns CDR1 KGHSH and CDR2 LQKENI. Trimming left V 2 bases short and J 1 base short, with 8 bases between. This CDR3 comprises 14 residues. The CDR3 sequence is CASSPDRNNYGYTF. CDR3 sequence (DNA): TGTGCCAGCTCACCAGACAGAAATAACTATGGCTACACCTTC.

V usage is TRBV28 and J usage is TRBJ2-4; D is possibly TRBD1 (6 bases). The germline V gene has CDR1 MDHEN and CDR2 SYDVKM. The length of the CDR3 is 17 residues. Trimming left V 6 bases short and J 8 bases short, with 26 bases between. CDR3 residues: CASSSTGSAVAGDIQYF. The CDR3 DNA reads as TGTGCCAGCAGCTCGACGGGGTCAGCGGTGGCAGGGGACATTCAGTACTTC.

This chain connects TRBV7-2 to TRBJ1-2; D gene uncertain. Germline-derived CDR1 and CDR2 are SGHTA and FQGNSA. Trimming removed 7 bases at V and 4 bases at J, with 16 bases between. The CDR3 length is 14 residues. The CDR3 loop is CASTPASEFYGYTF. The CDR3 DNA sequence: TGTGCCAGCACCCCTGCCTCGGAGTTCTATGGCTACACCTTC.

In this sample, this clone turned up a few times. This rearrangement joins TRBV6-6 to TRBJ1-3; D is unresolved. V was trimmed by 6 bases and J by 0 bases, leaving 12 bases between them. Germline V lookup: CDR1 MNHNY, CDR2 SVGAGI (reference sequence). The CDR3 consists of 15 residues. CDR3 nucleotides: TGTGCCAGCAGCCGAATTGCTAACTCTGGAAACACCATATATTTT. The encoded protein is CASSRIANSGNTIYF.